The 11 T cell receptor beta chains in this list originate from one sample, sequenced in a study of cytomegalovirus exposure and HLA in healthy donors. PCR amplification relied on 60 Vbeta primers (plus 13 Jbeta primers). Here immunoSEQ multiplex PCR was the method, and the copy in TCRdb shows in-frame clones only, minus some. The sample lists 100,000 to 150,000 clones, 80% seen once, with approximately 4% in the top ten. Material for sequencing was PBMCs. The source is a woman between 40 and 50 years old in good health and CMV-seronegative.

The chain recombines TRBV6-5 with TRBJ2-7; 8 nucleotides line up with TRBD1. V was clipped by 6 bases and J by 2 bases; unmatched bases: 3. CDR1 is MNHEY and CDR2 is SVGAGI in the germline V gene. CDR3 length equals 13 residues. Written as DNA, the CDR3 is TGTGCCAGCAGATACAGGGGGACCTACGAGCAGTACTTC. Its protein is CASRYRGTYEQYF.

A word on this clone: At one boundary the junction diverges from the germline segment, which might be a read error. This rearrangement joins TRBV29-1 to TRBJ2-7; TRBD2 matches 11 bases. Germline CDR1 reads SQVTM; CDR2 reads ANQGSEA. The CDR3 is 15 residues long. CDR3 region: CSVEGSSGRANEQYF. The CDR3 DNA reads as TGCAGCGTAGAAGGGAGTAGCGGGAGGGCCAACGAGCAGTACTTC.

This chain connects TRBV9 to TRBJ2-5; 11 nucleotides align to TRBD1. V was clipped by 4 bases and J by 5 bases; unmatched bases: 7. This CDR3 is 15 amino acids long. The germline V gene encodes CDR1 SGDLS and CDR2 YYNGEE. CDR3 sequence (DNA): TGTGCCAGCAGCCCTCGGGACAGGGGGTGGGAGACCCAGTACTTC. This translates into CASSPRDRGWETQYF.

The V call is TRBV18, the J call TRBJ2-7; D not certain. The CDR3 has 16 residues. Germline CDR1 reads KGHSH; CDR2 reads LQKENI. V lost 1 base to trimming and J lost 2 bases, with 15 bases between them. Here the CDR3 reads CASSPLNTVAPYEQYF. DNA of the CDR3: TGTGCCAGCTCACCACTAAATACAGTTGCCCCCTACGAGCAGTACTTC.

The V call is TRBV10-3, the J call TRBJ2-1; 8 bases fit TRBD1. Germline trimming cut 3 bases from V and 8 bases from J; bases unmatched to any gene: 9. Per the germline V gene, CDR1 is ENHRY and CDR2 is SYGVKD. This CDR3 comprises 15 residues. The CDR3 loop reads CAISDVRGRQDEQFF. The CDR3 coding sequence is TGTGCCATCAGTGACGTCAGGGGGCGTCAAGATGAGCAGTTCTTC.

This chain connects TRBV29-1 to TRBJ2-1, with D possibly being TRBD2 (6 bases). Germline values: CDR1 SQVTM, CDR2 ANQGSEA. This CDR3 has 14 residues. V was clipped by 4 bases and J by 6 bases, with 16 bases between them. The CDR3 here is CSVGVGARGNEQFF. CDR3 nucleotides: TGCAGCGTTGGAGTCGGGGCGCGGGGCAATGAGCAGTTCTTC.

This clone was detected once. The chain links TRBV6-1 to TRBJ1-1, with TRBD1 matching 7 bases. This CDR3 contains 16 residues. Germline CDR1 reads MNHNS; CDR2 reads SASEGT. Trimming at V came to 4 bases and at J to 0 bases, leaving 8 bases not matched to a gene. DNA of the CDR3: TGTGCCAGCAGTGCTGGAGACAGGGCACTGAACACTGAAGCTTTCTTT. Translated: CASSAGDRALNTEAFF.

The chain links TRBV4-1 to TRBJ2-5; 7 nucleotides line up with TRBD2. Germline trimming cut 2 bases from V and 2 bases from J; bases unmatched to any gene: 5. This CDR3 has 15 residues. Germline values: CDR1 MGHRA, CDR2 YSYEKL. This CDR3 reads CASSQTLAEQETQYF. CDR3 DNA: TGCGCCAGCAGCCAAACTCTAGCGGAACAAGAGACCCAGTACTTC.

The chain has TRBV28 and TRBJ1-4, with a possible D match to TRBD1 (5 bases). Germline lookup yields CDR1 MDHEN and CDR2 SYDVKM. The CDR3 sequence is 14 residues long. V lost 6 bases and J 0 bases, leaving 8 bases between the germline ends. CDR3 in amino acids: CASRVTATNEKLFF. For the CDR3, the DNA is TGTGCCAGCAGGGTGACAGCAACTAATGAAAAACTGTTTTTT.

V is TRBV29-1 and J is TRBJ2-2; 9 bases are a match to TRBD1. V trimming: 6 bases; J trimming: 7 bases; junction bases outside the gene matches: 9. Germline V gene sequence: CDR1 SQVTM, CDR2 ANQGSEA. The CDR3 runs 14 residues. The CDR3 spells CSVDTGGIGGELFF. CDR3 bases: TGCAGCGTGGACACAGGGGGCATAGGCGGGGAGCTGTTTTTT.

The J gene is TRBJ1-1, the V gene TRBV7-8, with 8 bases identical to TRBD1. V gave up 3 bases and J gave up 4 bases; unmatched junction bases: 4. The CDR3 sequence is 14 residues long. In germline, CDR1 is SGHVS, CDR2 FQNEAQ. DNA for the CDR3: TGTGCCAGCAGCTTTCCGCAGGGGGCCACTGAAGCTTTCTTT. As protein: CASSFPQGATEAFF.